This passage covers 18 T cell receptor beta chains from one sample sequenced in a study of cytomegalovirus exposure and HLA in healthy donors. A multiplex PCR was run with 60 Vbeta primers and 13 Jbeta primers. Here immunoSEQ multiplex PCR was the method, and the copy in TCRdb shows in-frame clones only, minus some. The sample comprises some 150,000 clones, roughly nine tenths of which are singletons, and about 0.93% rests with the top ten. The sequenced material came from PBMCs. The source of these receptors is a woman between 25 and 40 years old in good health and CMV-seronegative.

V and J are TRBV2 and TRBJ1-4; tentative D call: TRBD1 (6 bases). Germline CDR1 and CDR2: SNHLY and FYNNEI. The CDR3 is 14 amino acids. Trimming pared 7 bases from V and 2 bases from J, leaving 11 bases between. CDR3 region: CASKLQGTNEKLFF. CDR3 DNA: TGTGCCAGCAAGCTACAGGGTACTAATGAAAAACTGTTTTTT.

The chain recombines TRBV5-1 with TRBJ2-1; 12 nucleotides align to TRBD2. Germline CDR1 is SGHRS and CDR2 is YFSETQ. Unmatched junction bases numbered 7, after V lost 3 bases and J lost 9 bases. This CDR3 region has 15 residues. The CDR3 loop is CASSSRLAGAGEQFF. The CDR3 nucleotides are TGCGCCAGCAGCTCCAGACTAGCGGGAGCCGGTGAGCAGTTCTTC.

The CDR3: CASSGDRVAGELFF. In nucleotides, the CDR3 is TGCGCCAGCAGCGGGGACAGGGTGGCCGGGGAGCTGTTTTTT. The rearrangement joins TRBV5-1 to TRBJ2-2; 9 nucleotides match TRBD1. In germline, CDR1 is SGHRS, CDR2 YFSETQ. The CDR3 totals 14 residues. The trim removed 4 bases at V and 6 bases at J, leaving 4 bases unmatched.

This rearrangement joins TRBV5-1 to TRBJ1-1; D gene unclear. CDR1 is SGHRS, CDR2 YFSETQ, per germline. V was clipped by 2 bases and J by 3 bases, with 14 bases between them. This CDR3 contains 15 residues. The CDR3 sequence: CASSFDGNEDTEAFF. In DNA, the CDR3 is TGCGCCAGCAGCTTTGATGGAAATGAGGACACTGAAGCTTTCTTT.

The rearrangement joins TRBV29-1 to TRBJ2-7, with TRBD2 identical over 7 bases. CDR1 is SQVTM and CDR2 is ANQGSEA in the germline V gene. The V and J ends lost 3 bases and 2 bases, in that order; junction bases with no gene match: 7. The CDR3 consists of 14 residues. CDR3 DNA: TGCAGCGTTGAGGTGGGAGGGCCCACCTACGAGCAGTACTTC. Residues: CSVEVGGPTYEQYF.

CDR3 DNA sequence: TGTGCCAGCAGTTTCCGACAGGGCAGACCCCTCCACTTT. This encodes CASSFRQGRPLHF. V gene TRBV27 combines with J gene TRBJ1-6, with 7 bases that match TRBD1. This CDR3 spans 13 amino acids. V lost 3 bases, J lost 12 bases, and 5 bases stayed unmatched. Germline lookup yields CDR1 MNHEY and CDR2 SMNVEV (reference sequence).

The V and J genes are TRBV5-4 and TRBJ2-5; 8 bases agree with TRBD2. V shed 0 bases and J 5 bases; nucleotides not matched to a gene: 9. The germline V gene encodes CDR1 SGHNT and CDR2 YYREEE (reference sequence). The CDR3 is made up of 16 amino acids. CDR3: CASSLVGRGGRETQYF. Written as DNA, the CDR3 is TGTGCCAGCAGCTTGGTGGGCCGGGGGGGCCGCGAGACCCAGTACTTC.

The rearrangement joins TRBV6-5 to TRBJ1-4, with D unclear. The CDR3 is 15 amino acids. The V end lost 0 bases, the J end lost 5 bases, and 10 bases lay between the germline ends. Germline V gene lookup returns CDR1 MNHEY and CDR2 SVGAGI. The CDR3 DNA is TGTGCCAGCAGTTACTCGTGGACGGGGAATGAAAAACTGTTTTTT. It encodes CASSYSWTGNEKLFF.

The CDR3 protein is CASSVGGSGSFQETQYF. Written as DNA, the CDR3 is TGTGCCAGCAGCGTAGGTGGTAGCGGGAGTTTCCAAGAGACCCAGTACTTC. The chain combines TRBV9 with TRBJ2-5; 9 bases are shared with TRBD2. The J segment lost 1 base and the V segment lost 0 bases, leaving 7 bases of the junction unmatched. The CDR3 contains 17 residues. The V gene's germline CDR1 is SGDLS and CDR2 YYNGEE.

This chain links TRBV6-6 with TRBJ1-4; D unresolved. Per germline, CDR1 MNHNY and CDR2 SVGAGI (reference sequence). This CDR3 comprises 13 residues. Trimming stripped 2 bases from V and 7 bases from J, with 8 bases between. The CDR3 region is CASSYRRGEKLFF. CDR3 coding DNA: TGTGCCAGCAGTTACCGGCGGGGTGAAAAACTGTTTTTT.

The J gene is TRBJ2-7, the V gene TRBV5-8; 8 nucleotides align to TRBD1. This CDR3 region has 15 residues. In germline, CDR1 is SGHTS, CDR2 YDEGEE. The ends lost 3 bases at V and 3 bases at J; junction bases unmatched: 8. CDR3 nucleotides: TGTGCCAGCAGCTCATCCGGGACAGGAGTCTACGAGCAGTACTTC. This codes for CASSSSGTGVYEQYF.

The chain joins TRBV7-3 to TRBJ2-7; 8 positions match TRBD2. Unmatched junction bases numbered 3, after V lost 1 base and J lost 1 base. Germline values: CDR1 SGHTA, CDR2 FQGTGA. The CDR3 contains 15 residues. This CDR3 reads CASSLNPSGSYEQYF. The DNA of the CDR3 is TGTGCCAGCAGCTTAAACCCTAGCGGGTCCTACGAGCAGTACTTC.

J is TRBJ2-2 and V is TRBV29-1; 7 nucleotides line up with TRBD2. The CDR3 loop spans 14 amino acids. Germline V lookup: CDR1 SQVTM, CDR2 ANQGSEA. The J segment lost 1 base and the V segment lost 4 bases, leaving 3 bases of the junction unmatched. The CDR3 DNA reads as TGCAGCGTTGCCCCGGGAGGGAACACCGGGGAGCTGTTTTTT. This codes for CSVAPGGNTGELFF.

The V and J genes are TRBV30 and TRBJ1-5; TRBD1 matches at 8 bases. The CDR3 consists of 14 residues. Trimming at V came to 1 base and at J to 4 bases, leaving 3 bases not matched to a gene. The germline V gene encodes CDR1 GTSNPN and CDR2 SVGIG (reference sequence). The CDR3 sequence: CAWSANRGNQPQHF. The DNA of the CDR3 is TGTGCCTGGAGTGCCAACAGGGGGAATCAGCCCCAGCATTTT. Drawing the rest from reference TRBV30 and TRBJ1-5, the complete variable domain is SQTIHQWPATLVQPVGSPLSLECTVEGTSNPNLYWYRQAAGRGLQLLFYSVGIGQISSEVPQNLSASRPQDRQFILSSKKLLLSDSGFYLCAWSANRGNQPQHFGDGTRLSIL.

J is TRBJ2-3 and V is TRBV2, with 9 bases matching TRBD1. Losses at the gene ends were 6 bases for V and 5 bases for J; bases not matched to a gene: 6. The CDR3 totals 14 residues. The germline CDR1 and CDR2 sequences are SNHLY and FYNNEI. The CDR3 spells CASSLQGAGDTQYF. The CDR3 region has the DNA TGTGCCAGCAGCTTACAGGGGGCTGGAGATACGCAGTATTTT.

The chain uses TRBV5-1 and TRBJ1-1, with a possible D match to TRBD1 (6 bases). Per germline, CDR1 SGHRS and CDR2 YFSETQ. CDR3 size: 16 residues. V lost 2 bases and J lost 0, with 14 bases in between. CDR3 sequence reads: CASSFKGDYMNTEAFF. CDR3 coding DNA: TGCGCCAGCAGCTTCAAGGGGGATTATATGAACACTGAAGCTTTCTTT. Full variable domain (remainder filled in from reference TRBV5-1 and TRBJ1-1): KAGVTQTPRYLIKTRGQQVTLSCSPISGHRSVSWYQQTPGQGLQFLFEYFSETQRNKGNFPGRFSGRQFSNSRSEMNVSTLELGDSALYLCASSFKGDYMNTEAFFGQGTRLTVV.

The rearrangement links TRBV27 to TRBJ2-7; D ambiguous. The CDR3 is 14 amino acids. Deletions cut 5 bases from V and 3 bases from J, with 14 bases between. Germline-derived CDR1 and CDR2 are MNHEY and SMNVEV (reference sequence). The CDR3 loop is CASSPRSIRYEQYF. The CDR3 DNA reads TGTGCCAGCAGTCCCCGCAGTATACGCTACGAGCAGTACTTC.

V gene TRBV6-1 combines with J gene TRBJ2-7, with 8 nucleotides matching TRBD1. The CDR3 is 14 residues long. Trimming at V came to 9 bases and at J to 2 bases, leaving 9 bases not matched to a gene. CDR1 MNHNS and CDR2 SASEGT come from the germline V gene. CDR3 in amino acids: CARLLRDRPYEQYF. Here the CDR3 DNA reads TGTGCCAGACTATTGCGGGACAGGCCCTACGAGCAGTACTTC.